What follows describes a single T cell receptor beta chain. Its cognate antigen is unknown. These data originate in a study of OX40 agonist ivuxolimab in advanced cancers. The CDR3 covers 18 residues. V lost 0 bases to trimming and J lost 0 bases, with 18 bases between them. Germline values: CDR1 GTSNPN, CDR2 SVGIG (reference sequence). TCRdb's copy holds only in-frame clones and misses some; the assay was immunoSEQ multiplex PCR. The sample lists 120,000 or so clones, roughly nine tenths seen once, with 0.25% to 0.3% in the top ten. Study-wide results and caveats: At 0.1-3.0 mg/kg, partial responders had clonal expansion among the lowest observed.

Systemic immunosuppression or autoimmune disease history was grounds to exclude patients. Cycle 7 day 1, cycle 4 day 1, and baseline were the timepoints at which blood was sampled. The chain links TRBV30 to TRBJ1-5; D unclear. The TCR was taken from an adult with an advanced solid tumor such as melanoma, head and neck, liver or kidney cancer. Sequences were derived from CD4+ or CD8+ T cells sorted from blood, sampled in a trial of the OX40 agonist ivuxolimab. The CDR3 sequence: CAWSVNLGIPNSNQPQHF. The CDR3 coding sequence is TGTGCCTGGAGTGTAAATTTGGGAATACCTAATAGCAATCAGCCCCAGCATTTT.